What follows are 8 T cell receptor beta chains derived from one specimen sequenced in a study of cytomegalovirus exposure and HLA in healthy donors. PCR amplification relied on 60 Vbeta primers (plus 13 Jbeta primers). TCRdb's copy holds only in-frame clones and misses some; the assay was immunoSEQ multiplex PCR. In the table there are around 120,000 clones, 70% to 80% of which are singletons. Specimen: PBMCs. The receptor set was obtained from a man aged 18 to 35 in good health and CMV-seronegative.

The chain couples TRBV19 to TRBJ1-5, with D possibly TRBD1 on 5 matching bases. The CDR3 has 18 amino acids. With 0 bases removed from V and 3 bases from J, the gap between germline ends came to 18 bases. CDR1 and CDR2 (germline): LNHDA, SQIVND (reference sequence). CDR3 sequence: CASSIERIGAWDNQPQHF. The CDR3 DNA reads as TGTGCCAGTAGTATAGAGAGAATAGGGGCCTGGGACAATCAGCCCCAGCATTTT.

On this clone: Other DNA sequences in the same sample also yield this CDR3. CDR3 residues: CASSLTSGRTDTQYF. Here the CDR3 DNA reads TGTGCCAGCAGCTTAACTAGCGGGAGGACAGATACGCAGTATTTT. The V and J genes are TRBV7-3 and TRBJ2-3; 10 nucleotides match TRBD2. Germline V gene data show CDR1 as SGHTA and CDR2 as FQGTGA. V lost 0 bases and J lost 3; bases outside the gene matches: 0. The length of the CDR3 is 15 residues.

The V call is TRBV29-1, the J call TRBJ1-1; 10 bases map to TRBD1. Germline CDR1 and CDR2: SQVTM and ANQGSEA. The CDR3 contains 16 residues. Trimming took 1 base from V and 3 from J; bases not matched to a gene: 8. The CDR3 loop reads CSVEVFGQGVDTEAFF. In DNA form, the CDR3 reads TGCAGCGTTGAAGTTTTCGGACAGGGGGTCGACACTGAAGCTTTCTTT.

This clone has just one count. The J gene is TRBJ1-5, the V gene TRBV6-5, with 9 bases fitting TRBD1. Germline V CDR1 and CDR2: MNHEY, SVGAGI. The CDR3 sequence is 14 residues long. Unmatched junction bases numbered 3, after V lost 5 bases and J lost 4 bases. Written as DNA, the CDR3 is TGTGCCAGCAGTCCGGGGACAGGGAATCAGCCCCAGCATTTT. Protein product: CASSPGTGNQPQHF.

The rearrangement links TRBV7-3 to TRBJ2-7, with TRBD2 as a possible D gene (5 bases). The CDR3 length is 16 residues. Germline V gives CDR1 SGHTA, CDR2 FQGTGA. Trimming cost V 2 bases and J 1 base, with 15 bases left between them. DNA of the CDR3: TGTGCCAGCAGCTTATTCGGCCAGACGGGGTCCTACGAGCAGTACTTC. Its translation is CASSLFGQTGSYEQYF. Full variable domain (missing parts from reference TRBV7-3 and TRBJ2-7): GAGVSQTPSNKVTEKGKYVELRCDPISGHTALYWYRQSLGQGPEFLIYFQGTGAADDSGLPNDRFFAVRPEGSVSTLKIQRTERGDSAVYLCASSLFGQTGSYEQYFGPGTRLTVT.

The rearrangement joins TRBV7-9 to TRBJ2-2; 10 bases are a match to TRBD2. The CDR3 is made up of 15 amino acids. Germline values: CDR1 SEHNR, CDR2 FQNEAQ (reference sequence). The J segment lost 4 bases and the V segment lost 5 bases, leaving 4 bases of the junction unmatched. The CDR3 sequence is CASSVGLARTGELFF. CDR3 coding DNA: TGTGCCAGCAGCGTGGGACTAGCGCGCACCGGGGAGCTGTTTTTT.

The CDR3 coding sequence is TGTGCCAGCAGTGACCCCAGGGTCTTAGCTAACTATGGCTACACCTTC. This codes for CASSDPRVLANYGYTF. The chain carries TRBV25-1 and TRBJ1-2; tentative D call: TRBD1 (5 bases). Germline lookup yields CDR1 MGHDK and CDR2 SYGVNS. This CDR3 has 16 residues. The V gene lost 3 bases and the J gene lost 0 bases, with 14 bases spanning the gap.

This clone was found once. V and J are TRBV19 and TRBJ1-2, with D perhaps matching TRBD1 (6 bases). Per germline, CDR1 LNHDA and CDR2 SQIVND (reference sequence). V was trimmed by 3 bases and J by 4 bases, leaving 12 bases between them. The CDR3 runs 14 residues. The CDR3 protein is CASSMWTDTYGYTF. The DNA for the CDR3 is TGTGCCAGTAGTATGTGGACAGATACCTATGGCTACACCTTC.